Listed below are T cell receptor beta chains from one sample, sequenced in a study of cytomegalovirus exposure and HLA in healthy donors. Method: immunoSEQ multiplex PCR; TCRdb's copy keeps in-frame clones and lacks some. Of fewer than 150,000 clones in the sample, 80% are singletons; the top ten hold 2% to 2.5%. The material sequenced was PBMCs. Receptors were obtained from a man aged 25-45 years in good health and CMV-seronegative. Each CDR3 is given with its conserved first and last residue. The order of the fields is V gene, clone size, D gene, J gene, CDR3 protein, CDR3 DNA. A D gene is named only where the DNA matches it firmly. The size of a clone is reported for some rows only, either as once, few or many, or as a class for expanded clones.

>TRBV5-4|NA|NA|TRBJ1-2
CASSLITSIYGYTF
TGTGCCAGCAGCTTGATCACATCGATCTATGGCTACACCTTC
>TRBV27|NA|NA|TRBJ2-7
CASSPSGDEQYF
TGTGCCAGCAGTCCGTCCGGGGACGAGCAGTACTTC
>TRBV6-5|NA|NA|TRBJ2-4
CASSYLDSAKNIQYF
TGTGCCAGCAGTTACTTGGACTCAGCCAAAAACATTCAGTACTTC
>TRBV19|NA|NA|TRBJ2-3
CASSTLPGGSSTDTQYF
TGTGCCAGTAGTACCCTCCCCGGAGGTTCTAGCACAGATACGCAGTATTTT
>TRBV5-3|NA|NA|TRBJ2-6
CARSLCKFLGANVLTF
TGTGCCAGAAGCTTGTGTAAGTTCCTAGGGGCCAACGTCCTGACTTTC
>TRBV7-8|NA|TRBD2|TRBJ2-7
CASREREYGYEQYF
TGTGCCAGCCGAGAGCGGGAGTATGGGTACGAGCAGTACTTC
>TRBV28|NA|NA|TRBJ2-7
CASSSGTNYEQYF
TGTGCCAGCAGTAGCGGGACAAATTACGAGCAGTACTTC
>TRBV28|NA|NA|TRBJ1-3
CASSPAETSGNTIYF
TGTGCCAGCAGCCCCGCGGAGACCTCTGGAAACACCATATATTTT
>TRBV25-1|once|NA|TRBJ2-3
CASALQGTDTQYF
TGTGCCAGCGCTCTGCAGGGAACAGATACGCAGTATTTT
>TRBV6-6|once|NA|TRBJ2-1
CASSYEDEQFF
TGTGCCAGCAGTTACGAGGATGAGCAGTTCTTC
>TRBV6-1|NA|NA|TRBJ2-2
CASSSLGGYAGELFF
TGTGCCAGCAGTTCCCTAGGAGGTTATGCCGGGGAGCTGTTTTTT
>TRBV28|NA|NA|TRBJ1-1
CASSYPAFRTEAFF
TGTGCCAGCAGCTATCCTGCGTTTCGCACTGAAGCTTTCTTT
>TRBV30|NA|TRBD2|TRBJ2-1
CAWTRLAGGEQFF
TGTGCCTGGACACGGCTAGCGGGAGGAGAGCAGTTCTTC
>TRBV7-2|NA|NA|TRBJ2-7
CASSHQEDAGPSYEQYF
TGTGCCAGCAGCCACCAGGAAGATGCGGGTCCTTCCTACGAGCAGTACTTC
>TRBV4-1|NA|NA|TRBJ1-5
CASSRQSSSNQPQHF
TGCGCCAGCAGCCGACAGAGCAGTAGCAATCAGCCCCAGCATTTT
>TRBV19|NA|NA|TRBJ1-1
CASSILGEVNTEAFF
TGTGCCAGTAGTATTCTCGGGGAGGTGAACACTGAAGCTTTCTTT
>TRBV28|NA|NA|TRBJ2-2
CASNRNTGELFF
TGTGCCAGCAACAGGAACACCGGGGAGCTGTTTTTT
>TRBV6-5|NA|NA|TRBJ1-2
CASSYRQVDYGYTF
TGTGCCAGCAGTTACAGACAGGTTGACTATGGCTACACCTTC
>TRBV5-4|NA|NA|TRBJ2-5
CASSGALQETQYF
TGTGCCAGCAGCGGGGCCTTACAAGAGACCCAGTACTTC
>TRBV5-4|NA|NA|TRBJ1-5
CASSSGGGNQPQHF
TGTGCCAGCAGCTCGGGAGGGGGCAATCAGCCCCAGCATTTT
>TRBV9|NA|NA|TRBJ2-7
CASSVLGLGFYEQYF
TGTGCCAGCAGCGTACTGGGACTCGGATTCTACGAGCAGTACTTC
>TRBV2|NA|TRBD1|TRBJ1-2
CASSERWAGGNYGYTF
TGTGCCAGCAGTGAAAGATGGGCAGGGGGCAACTATGGCTACACCTTC
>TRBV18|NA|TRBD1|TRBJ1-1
CASSPIRGQTEAFF
TGTGCCAGCTCACCTATTAGGGGACAGACTGAAGCTTTCTTT
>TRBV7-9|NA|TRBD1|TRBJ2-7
CASSLAGQLYEQYF
TGTGCCAGCAGCTTAGCGGGACAGTTGTACGAGCAGTACTTC
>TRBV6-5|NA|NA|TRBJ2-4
CASSYSNTGENIQYF
TGTGCCAGCAGTTACTCGAACACCGGGGAAAACATTCAGTACTTC
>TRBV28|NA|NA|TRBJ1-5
CASSLPGARHQPQHF
TGTGCCAGCAGTTTACCAGGGGCACGACATCAGCCCCAGCATTTT
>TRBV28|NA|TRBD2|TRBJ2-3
CASRLAGTTDTQYF
TGTGCCAGCAGGTTAGCGGGGACCACAGATACGCAGTATTTT
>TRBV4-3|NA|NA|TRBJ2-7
CASSQRLQDEQYF
TGCGCCAGCAGCCAACGGTTGCAGGACGAGCAGTACTTC
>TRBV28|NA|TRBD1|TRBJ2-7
CASSIGTAYEQYF
TGTGCCAGCAGCATCGGGACAGCCTACGAGCAGTACTTC
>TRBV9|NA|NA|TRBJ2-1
CASSVGIAVYNEQFF
TGTGCCAGCAGCGTAGGGATAGCGGTGTACAATGAGCAGTTCTTC
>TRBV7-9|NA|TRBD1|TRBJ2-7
CASSRPGQGNEQYF
TGTGCCAGCAGCCGCCCGGGACAGGGAAACGAGCAGTACTTC
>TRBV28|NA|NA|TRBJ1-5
CASRRGGGPPVWNQPQHF
TGTGCCAGCAGGCGGGGGGGCGGACCTCCAGTTTGGAATCAGCCCCAGCATTTT
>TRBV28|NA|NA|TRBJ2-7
CASSSLGGTYEQYF
TGTGCCAGCAGTTCCCTCGGGGGAACCTACGAGCAGTACTTC
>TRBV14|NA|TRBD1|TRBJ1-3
CASSQSTGNTIYF
TGTGCCAGCAGCCAGTCGACAGGGAACACCATATATTTT
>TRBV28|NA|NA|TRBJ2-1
CASSLTWRVDNEQFF
TGTGCCAGCAGTTTAACGTGGAGGGTAGACAATGAGCAGTTCTTC
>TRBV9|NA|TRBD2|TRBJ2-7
CASSATSGRGEQYF
TGTGCCAGCAGCGCAACTAGCGGGAGAGGGGAGCAGTACTTC
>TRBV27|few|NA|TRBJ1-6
CASRDNGQGNNSPLHF
TGTGCCAGCAGAGACAACGGGCAGGGCAATAATTCACCCCTCCACTTT
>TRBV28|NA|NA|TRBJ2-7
CASSAMTGASYEQYF
TGTGCCAGCAGTGCCATGACAGGCGCCTCCTACGAGCAGTACTTC
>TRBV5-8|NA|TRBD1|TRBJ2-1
CASSLQGALFNEQFF
TGTGCCAGCAGCTTGCAGGGGGCGCTTTTCAATGAGCAGTTCTTC
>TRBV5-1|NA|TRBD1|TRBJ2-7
CASSVGTAYEQYF
TGCGCCAGCAGCGTGGGGACAGCCTACGAGCAGTACTTC
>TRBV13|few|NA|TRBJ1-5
CASSLGLRGSGTDNNSNQPQHF
TGTGCCAGCAGCTTAGGCCTGCGGGGGTCCGGGACGGATAATAATAGCAATCAGCCCCAGCATTTT
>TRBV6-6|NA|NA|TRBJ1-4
CASSLGARKLFF
TGTGCCAGCAGTCTGGGGGCACGAAAACTGTTTTTT
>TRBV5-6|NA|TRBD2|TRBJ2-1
CASSSALAGRWWNEQFF
TGTGCCAGCAGCTCTGCACTAGCGGGGAGGTGGTGGAATGAGCAGTTCTTC
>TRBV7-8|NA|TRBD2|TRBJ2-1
CASSLNLAGGYRSSYNEQFF
TGTGCCAGCAGCTTAAACTTAGCGGGAGGTTATAGGAGCTCCTACAATGAGCAGTTCTTC
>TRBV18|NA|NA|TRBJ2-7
CASSPPAGSYEQYF
TGTGCCAGCTCACCGCCCGCAGGTAGCTACGAGCAGTACTTC